This TCR beta chain was retrieved from a study of shared clonotypes between healthy human individuals. Produced via immunoSEQ multiplex PCR; TCRdb's table is partial and in-frame only. The sample has more than 550,000 clones; around 70% are singletons. From germline, CDR1 is SGHRS and CDR2 YFSETQ. V shed 0 bases and J shed 7 bases, with 11 bases lying between them. The CDR3 loop spans 14 amino acids. V usage is TRBV5-1 and J usage is TRBJ2-1; possible D gene TRBD1, 6 bases. The sequence was collected from a woman aged 25 to 39 in good health. The sample taken for sequencing was memory CD4+ T cells sorted from blood. Subset reported: CD45RA-negative fraction. CDR3 sequence: CASSLGVRGNEQFF. The CDR3 DNA reads as TGCGCCAGCAGCTTGGGGGTCAGGGGTAATGAGCAGTTCTTC.